The TCR beta chain described here comes from a study of T-cell memory formation after mild COVID-19. Libraries for TCRalpha and TCRbeta carried sample barcodes and unique molecular identifiers via 5'RACE. TCRdb redid the calling of the 5' RACE reads with MiXCR, one entry per CDR3 protein. The table records approximately 560,000 distinct CDR3 sequences, roughly 17% of them present only once. This clonotype was seen only a few times. Its antigen is undetermined. Study results and limitations: Pre-infection memory carried some responding clones, suggesting that cross-reactive memory joined.

Trimming removed 1 base from V and 7 bases from J, with 10 bases in between. Germline loops: CDR1 SEHNR, CDR2 FQNEAQ (reference sequence). The CDR3 consists of 13 residues. Sequenced: PBMCs or a T cell subset sorted from them (not recorded which). This clonotype was obtained from an adult woman who had mild COVID-19 (a few samples of this study predate the infection). Cell type and time point are not known. The chain couples TRBV7-9 to TRBJ1-1; the D gene is possibly TRBD1 (6 bases). The CDR3 loop reads CASSLGTGIEAFF. The DNA of the CDR3 is TGTGCCAGCAGCTTAGGCACAGGGATTGAAGCTTTCTTT.